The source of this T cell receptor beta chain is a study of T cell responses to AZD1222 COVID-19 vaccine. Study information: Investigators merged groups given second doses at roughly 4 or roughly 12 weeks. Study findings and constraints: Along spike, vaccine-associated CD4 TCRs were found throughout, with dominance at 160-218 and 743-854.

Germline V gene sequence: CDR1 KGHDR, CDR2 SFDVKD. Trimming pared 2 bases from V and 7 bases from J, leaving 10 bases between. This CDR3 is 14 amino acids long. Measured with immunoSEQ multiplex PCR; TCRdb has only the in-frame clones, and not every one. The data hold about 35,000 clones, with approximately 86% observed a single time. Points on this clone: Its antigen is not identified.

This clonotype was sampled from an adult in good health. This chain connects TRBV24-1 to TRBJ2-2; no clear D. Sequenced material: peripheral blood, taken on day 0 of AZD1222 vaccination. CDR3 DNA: TGTGCCACCAGTGATTGGGAAAGCCGCGGGGAGCTGTTTTTT. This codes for CATSDWESRGELFF.